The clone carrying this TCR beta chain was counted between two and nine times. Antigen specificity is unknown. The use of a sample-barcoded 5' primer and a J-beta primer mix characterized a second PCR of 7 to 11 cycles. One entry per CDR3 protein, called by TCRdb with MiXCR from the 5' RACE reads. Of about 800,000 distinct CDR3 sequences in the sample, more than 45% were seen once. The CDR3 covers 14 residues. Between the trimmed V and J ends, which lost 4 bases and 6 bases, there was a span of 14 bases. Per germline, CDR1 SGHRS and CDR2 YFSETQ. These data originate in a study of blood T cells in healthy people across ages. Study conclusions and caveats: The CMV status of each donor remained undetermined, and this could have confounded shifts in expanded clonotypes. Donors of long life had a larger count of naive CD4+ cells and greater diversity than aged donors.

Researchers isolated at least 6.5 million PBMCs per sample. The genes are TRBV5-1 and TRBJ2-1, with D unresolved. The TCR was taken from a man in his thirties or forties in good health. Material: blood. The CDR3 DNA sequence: TGCGCCAGCAGCCCCATTCTTACCAGCAATGAGCAGTTCTTC. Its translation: CASSPILTSNEQFF.